The 23 T cell receptor beta chains below were found in one sample sequenced in a study of CD8 T cells in Susac syndrome. Random hexamers were used to reverse transcribe an amount of roughly 0.45 to 1 ug RNA. TCRdb used MiXCR to reprocess the immunoSEQ multiplex PCR reads, holding one entry per CDR3 protein. The data contain 90,000 to 150,000 distinct CDR3 sequences, under 95% of them singletons. The material sequenced was CD8+ T cells from PBMCs. The receptors originated from a human donor in good health.

This clonotype was recorded a few times. The J gene is TRBJ2-5, the V gene TRBV14; D unclear. Looked up from germline, CDR1 is SGHDN and CDR2 is FVKESK. V was trimmed by 0 bases and J by 3 bases, leaving 17 bases between them. The CDR3 runs to 17 residues. This CDR3 reads CASSQDRKSKWEETQYF. The CDR3 nucleotides read TGTGCCAGCAGCCAAGATCGAAAATCCAAATGGGAAGAGACCCAGTACTTC.

The V and J genes are TRBV5-1 and TRBJ1-2; 8 bases agree with TRBD1. Per the germline V gene, CDR1 is SGHRS and CDR2 is YFSETQ. V shed 0 bases and J 10 bases; nucleotides not matched to a gene: 14. The CDR3 contains 16 residues. CDR3 amino acids: CASSLDGDRRRDDYTF. The CDR3 region has the DNA TGCGCCAGCAGCTTGGACGGGGACAGGAGGCGGGATGACTACACCTTC.

This chain connects TRBV20-1 to TRBJ1-6, with D unclear. This CDR3 has 14 amino acids. V was clipped by 4 bases and J by 5 bases, with 12 bases between them. Per germline, CDR1 DFQATT and CDR2 SNEGSKA (reference sequence). The CDR3 nucleotides read TGCAGTGCTAAACCCGGAACCGATAATTCACCCCTCCACTTT. As protein: CSAKPGTDNSPLHF.

V gene TRBV7-2 combines with J gene TRBJ2-2; D possibly corresponds to TRBD2 (5 bases). The germline V gene encodes CDR1 SGHTA and CDR2 FQGNSA. V was shortened by 4 bases and J by 1 base, with 7 bases between the two germline ends. This CDR3 region has 14 residues. The CDR3 sequence: CASSWTWNTGELFF. The DNA for the CDR3 is TGTGCCAGCAGCTGGACTTGGAACACCGGGGAGCTGTTTTTT.

The V call is TRBV7-9, the J call TRBJ1-5, with D perhaps TRBD1 (5 bases). The germline CDR1 and CDR2 sequences are SEHNR and FQNEAQ (reference sequence). This CDR3 spans 14 amino acids. Trimming stripped 5 bases from V and 6 bases from J, with 14 bases between. This chain's CDR3 is CASSEGNSGQPQHF. The DNA for the CDR3 is TGTGCCAGCAGCGAGGGGAATTCGGGTCAGCCCCAGCATTTT.

The chain is built from TRBV4-1 and TRBJ1-5; D remains unclear. The CDR3 consists of 15 residues. CDR1 is MGHRA, CDR2 YSYEKL, per germline. Trimming stripped 0 bases from V and 0 bases from J, with 6 bases between. The CDR3 sequence: CASSQEYSSNQPQHF. The CDR3, as DNA: TGCGCCAGCAGCCAAGAGTACAGTAGCAATCAGCCCCAGCATTTT.

This chain joins TRBV5-1 and TRBJ2-2; TRBD1 is a possible D gene (5 bases). Germline-derived CDR1 and CDR2 are SGHRS and YFSETQ. Trimming removed 5 bases from V and 5 bases from J, with 7 bases in between. The CDR3 consists of 12 residues. This chain's CDR3 is CASRQVTGELFF. CDR3 coding DNA: TGCGCCAGCAGACAGGTTACCGGGGAGCTGTTTTTT.

Only one count was recorded for this clonotype. V usage is TRBV3-1 and J usage is TRBJ2-1; the match to TRBD1 covers 10 bases. CDR1 and CDR2 (germline): LGHDT, YNNKEL (reference sequence). V was clipped by 1 base and J by 0 bases; unmatched bases: 18. This CDR3 spans 22 amino acids. The CDR3 region has the DNA TGTGCCAGCAGCCAAGTTTTAGGAACCGGGACAGGGGCAAGGAGCTCCTACAATGAGCAGTTCTTC. It is translated as CASSQVLGTGTGARSSYNEQFF.

The chain has TRBV28 and TRBJ2-7, with D perhaps TRBD1 (5 bases). Germline values: CDR1 MDHEN, CDR2 SYDVKM. Trimming removed 3 bases at V and 4 bases at J, with 13 bases between. The CDR3 is 14 amino acids. The CDR3 bases are TGTGCCAGCAGTTTTTACCCGGACAAATACGAGCAGTACTTC. It encodes CASSFYPDKYEQYF.

The gene calls are TRBV24-1 and TRBJ2-3; D is perhaps TRBD1 (6 bases). The germline gives CDR1 KGHDR, CDR2 SFDVKD. The CDR3 totals 15 residues. Trimming removed 2 bases at V and 0 bases at J, with 8 bases between. CDR3: CATSDSGTSTDTQYF. DNA of the CDR3: TGTGCCACCAGTGATTCCGGGACAAGCACAGATACGCAGTATTTT.

The V gene is TRBV6-2 or TRBV6-3, the J gene TRBJ2-5; 7 bases are a match to TRBD2. The CDR3 sequence is 15 residues long. J was trimmed by 2 bases and V by 2 bases; bases with no gene match: 5. CDR1 and CDR2 from the germline V gene are MNHEY and SVGEGT. The CDR3 protein is CASSYAGVGQETQYF. The CDR3 DNA follows: TGTGCCAGCAGTTACGCGGGGGTGGGGCAAGAGACCCAGTACTTC.

This chain uses TRBV7-2 with TRBJ2-1; 7 bases are shared with TRBD1. After removal of 6 bases from V and 8 bases from J, the junction contained 4 bases not matched to a gene. Germline assignment: CDR1 SGHTA and CDR2 FQGNSA. The CDR3 spans 12 residues. In DNA, the CDR3 is TGTGCCAGCAGATTACAGGGGCATGAGCAGTTCTTC. It is translated as CASRLQGHEQFF. The full variable domain, completed using reference TRBV7-2 and TRBJ2-1, is GAGVSQSPSNKVTEKGKDVELRCDPISGHTALYWYRQSLGQGLEFLIYFQGNSAPDKSGLPSDRFSAERTGGSVSTLTIQRTQQEDSAVYLCASRLQGHEQFFGPGTRLTVL.

This clonotype was seen a single time. The chain recombines TRBV7-2 with TRBJ2-5; D gene uncertain. Trimming cost V 3 bases and J 2 bases, with 10 bases left between them. CDR1 is SGHTA and CDR2 is FQGNSA in the germline V gene. There are 14 residues in the CDR3. CDR3 in amino acids: CASSFRGGQETQYF. The DNA of the CDR3 is TGTGCCAGCAGCTTCCGCGGCGGACAAGAGACCCAGTACTTC. The variable domain in full, with the rest retrieved from reference TRBV7-2 and TRBJ2-5, is GAGVSQSPSNKVTEKGKDVELRCDPISGHTALYWYRQSLGQGLEFLIYFQGNSAPDKSGLPSDRFSAERTGGSVSTLTIQRTQQEDSAVYLCASSFRGGQETQYFGPGTRLLVL.

This chain joins TRBV7-2 and TRBJ1-3; possibly TRBD1 for D (5 bases). Germline loops: CDR1 SGHTA, CDR2 FQGNSA. V gave up 2 bases and J gave up 0 bases, with 11 bases separating them. The CDR3 extends over 16 amino acids. The CDR3 loop is CASSLKGSFSGNTIYF. As DNA, the CDR3 is TGTGCCAGCAGCTTAAAGGGGTCTTTCTCTGGAAACACCATATATTTT.

This clonotype came up a few times. V and J are TRBV27 and TRBJ2-6, with unresolved D. Trimming left V 6 bases short and J 4 bases short, with 13 bases between. The CDR3 loop spans 15 amino acids. Germline CDR1 reads MNHEY; CDR2 reads SMNVEV (reference sequence). In DNA, the CDR3 is TGTGCCAGCAGCCCCGACCCTTCCGGGGCCAACGTCCTGACTTTC. This encodes CASSPDPSGANVLTF.

The chain links TRBV6-5 to TRBJ2-5, with 8 nucleotides matching TRBD1. This CDR3 spans 14 amino acids. J was trimmed by 5 bases and V by 6 bases; bases with no gene match: 8. Per germline, CDR1 MNHEY and CDR2 SVGAGI. Written as DNA, the CDR3 is TGTGCCAGCAGCAATGACAGGGGAAGGGAGACCCAGTACTTC. It specifies CASSNDRGRETQYF.

The chain employs TRBV11-2 and TRBJ2-1, with D possibly TRBD2 on 5 matching bases. The ends were cut back, 6 bases at V and 5 bases at J, with 17 bases in the middle. Per the germline V gene, CDR1 is SGHAT and CDR2 is FQNNGV. CDR3 size: 15 residues. The CDR3 DNA reads TGTGCCAGCAGTCCTTCACCGGGAACCAACAATGAGCAGTTCTTC. Translated: CASSPSPGTNNEQFF.

The chain links TRBV7-3 to TRBJ1-2, with D possibly matching TRBD1 (5 bases). Trimming left V 5 bases short and J 9 bases short, with 16 bases between. The CDR3 totals 13 residues. Germline loops: CDR1 SGHTA, CDR2 FQGTGA. CDR3: CASSLGDGSSYTF. As DNA, the CDR3 is TGTGCCAGCAGCCTTGGGGACGGCTCAAGCTACACCTTC.

The rearrangement links TRBV7-2 to TRBJ1-6; D is undetermined. Trimming took 3 bases from V and 9 from J, leaving 12 bases between them. There are 14 residues in the CDR3. Per germline, CDR1 SGHTA and CDR2 FQGNSA. The CDR3 DNA is TGTGCCAGCAGCTTTGTGGGCCAGACTTCACCCCTCCACTTT. Residues: CASSFVGQTSPLHF.

The V gene is TRBV21-1, the J gene TRBJ2-2; the table gives TRBD2 as D, unverified against the DNA. TRBV21-1 represents a pseudogene. The CDR3 sequence is 16 residues long. CDR3 residues: CASSKAIAGDTGELFF. The DNA for the CDR3 is TGTGCCAGCAGCAAGGCGATAGCGGGGGATACCGGGGAGCTGTTTTTT.

The rearrangement links TRBV7-2 to TRBJ2-5, with D perhaps TRBD2 (6 bases). V was clipped by 5 bases and J by 2 bases, with 9 bases between them. The germline V gene has CDR1 SGHTA and CDR2 FQGNSA. The CDR3 runs to 13 residues. CDR3 loop: CASSTGEQETQYF. The CDR3 DNA is TGTGCCAGCAGCACGGGAGAGCAAGAGACCCAGTACTTC.

V gene TRBV2 combines with J gene TRBJ2-1; 9 bases are shared with TRBD2. Germline-derived CDR1 and CDR2 are SNHLY and FYNNEI. There are 16 residues in the CDR3. V dropped 4 bases and J dropped 7; count of bases not matched to a gene: 11. The CDR3 coding sequence is TGTGCCAGCAGTGGCCCGGGTAGCGGGAGTTTGAATGAGCAGTTCTTC. Translation: CASSGPGSGSLNEQFF.

V usage is TRBV25-1 and J usage is TRBJ2-7; D is undetermined. The CDR3 covers 12 residues. Germline-derived CDR1 and CDR2 are MGHDK and SYGVNS. Trimming cost V 5 bases and J 2 bases, with 7 bases left between them. The CDR3 nucleotides are TGTGCCAGCAGTATGGGTGCCTACGAGCAGTACTTC. Protein product: CASSMGAYEQYF.